Below are 3 T cell receptor beta chains sequenced from a single sample in a study of technical replicates of blood from several donors. Clones were read by immunoSEQ multiplex PCR, and TCRdb kept only the in-frame ones, dropping some. The table has roughly 93,000 clones, more than 90% seen once. Sequenced input: T cells isolated from PBMCs. These receptors originate from a human donor in good health.

This chain links TRBV7-2 with TRBJ1-3; 10 bases match TRBD1. Germline V lookup: CDR1 SGHTA, CDR2 FQGNSA. The CDR3 totals 15 residues. V lost 5 bases to trimming and J lost 9 bases; unmatched junction nucleotides: 10. CDR3 in amino acids: CASSQEGQGIGTIYF. The DNA of the CDR3 is TGTGCCAGCAGCCAGGAGGGACAGGGGATCGGCACCATATATTTT.

The chain couples TRBV7-9 to TRBJ1-4; no clear D. Germline lookup yields CDR1 SEHNR and CDR2 FQNEAQ (reference sequence). The CDR3 sequence is 14 residues long. The V end was cut by 3 bases, the J end by 1 base, with 6 bases between. This CDR3 is CASSLVQTNEKLFF. The CDR3 DNA reads TGTGCCAGCAGCTTGGTACAAACTAATGAAAAACTGTTTTTT.

This clone was seen only a few times. The chain is built from TRBV6-5 and TRBJ1-6; 8 positions agree with TRBD1. V was clipped by 0 bases and J by 9 bases; unmatched bases: 7. Germline assignment: CDR1 MNHEY and CDR2 SVGAGI. CDR3 length: 16 residues. The CDR3 here is CASSYSRRTGLSPLHF. The CDR3 region has the DNA TGTGCCAGCAGTTACTCGCGTCGGACAGGGCTTTCACCCCTCCACTTT.